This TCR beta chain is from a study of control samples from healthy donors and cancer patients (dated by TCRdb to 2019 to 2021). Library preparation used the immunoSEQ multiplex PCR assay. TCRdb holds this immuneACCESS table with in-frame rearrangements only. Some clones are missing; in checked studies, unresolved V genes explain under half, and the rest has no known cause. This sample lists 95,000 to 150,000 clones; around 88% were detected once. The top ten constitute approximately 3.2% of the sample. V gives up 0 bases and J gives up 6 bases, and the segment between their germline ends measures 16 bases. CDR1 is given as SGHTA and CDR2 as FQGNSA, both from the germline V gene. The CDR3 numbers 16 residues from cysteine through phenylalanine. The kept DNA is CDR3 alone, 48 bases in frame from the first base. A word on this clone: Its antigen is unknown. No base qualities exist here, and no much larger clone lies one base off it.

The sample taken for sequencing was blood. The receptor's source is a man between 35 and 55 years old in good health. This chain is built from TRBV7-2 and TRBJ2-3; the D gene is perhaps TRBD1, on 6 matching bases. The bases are TGTGCCAGCAGCTTAGCGGGGGCCGCTGGTACTGATACGCAGTATTTT. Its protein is CASSLAGAAGTDTQYF.